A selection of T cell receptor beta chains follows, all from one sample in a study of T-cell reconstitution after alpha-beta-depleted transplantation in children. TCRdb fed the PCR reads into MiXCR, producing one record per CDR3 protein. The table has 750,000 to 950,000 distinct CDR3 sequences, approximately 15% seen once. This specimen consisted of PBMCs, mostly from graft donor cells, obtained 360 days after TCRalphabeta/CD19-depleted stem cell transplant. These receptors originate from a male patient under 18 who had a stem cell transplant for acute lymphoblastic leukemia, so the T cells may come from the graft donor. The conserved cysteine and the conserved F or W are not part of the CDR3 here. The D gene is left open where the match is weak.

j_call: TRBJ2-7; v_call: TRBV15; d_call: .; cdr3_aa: ATSSEYGQTISYEQY
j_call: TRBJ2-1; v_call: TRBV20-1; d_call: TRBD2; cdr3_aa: SAKPGLAPNEQF
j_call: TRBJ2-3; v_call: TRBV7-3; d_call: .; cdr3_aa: ASSWTVSDTQY
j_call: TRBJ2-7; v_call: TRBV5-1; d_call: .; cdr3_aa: ASSFITGSSYEQY
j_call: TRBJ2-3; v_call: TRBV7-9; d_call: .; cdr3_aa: ASTVAATEWGTDTQY
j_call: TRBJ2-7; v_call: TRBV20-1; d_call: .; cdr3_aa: SAPAGTPYGQY
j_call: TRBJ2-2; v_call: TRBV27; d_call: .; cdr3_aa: ASRPMGVASNTGELF
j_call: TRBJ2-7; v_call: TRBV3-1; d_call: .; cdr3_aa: ASSRGYENEQY
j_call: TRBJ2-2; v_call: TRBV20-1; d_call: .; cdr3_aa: SARWLVGGELF
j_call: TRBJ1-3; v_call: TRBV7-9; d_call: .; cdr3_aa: ASSLEVLASGNTIY
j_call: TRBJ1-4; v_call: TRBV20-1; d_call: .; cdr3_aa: SAGRQSLF
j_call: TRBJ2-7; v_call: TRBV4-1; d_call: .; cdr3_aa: ASSQYPAGQLYEQY
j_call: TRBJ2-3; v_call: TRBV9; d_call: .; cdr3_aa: ASSARSHRFVGTDTQY
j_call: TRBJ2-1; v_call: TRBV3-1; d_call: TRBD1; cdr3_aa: ASSLQGTGEQF
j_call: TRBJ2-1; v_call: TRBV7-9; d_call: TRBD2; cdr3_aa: ASSLTSGRAHEQF
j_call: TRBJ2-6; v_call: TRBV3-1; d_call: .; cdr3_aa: ACSQDWTVPGANVLT
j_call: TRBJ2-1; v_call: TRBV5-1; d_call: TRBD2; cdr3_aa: ASSSSVGLHNEQF
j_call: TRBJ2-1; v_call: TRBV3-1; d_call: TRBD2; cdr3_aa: ASSQGSGRAFYNEQF
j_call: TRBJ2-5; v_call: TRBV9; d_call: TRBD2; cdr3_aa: ASSVGGRAETQY
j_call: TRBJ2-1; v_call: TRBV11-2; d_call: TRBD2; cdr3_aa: ASSLDLGRGMAGGGYNEQF
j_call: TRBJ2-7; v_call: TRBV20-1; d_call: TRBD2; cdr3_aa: SARAPLAGSYEQY
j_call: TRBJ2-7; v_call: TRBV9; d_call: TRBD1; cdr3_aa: ASSRDRGQEQY
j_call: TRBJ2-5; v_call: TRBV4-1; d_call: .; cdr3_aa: ASSHPKRGGGETQY
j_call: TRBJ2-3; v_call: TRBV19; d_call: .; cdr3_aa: ASSLLPGDTQY
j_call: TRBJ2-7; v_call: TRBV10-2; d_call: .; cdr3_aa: ASMDVREQY
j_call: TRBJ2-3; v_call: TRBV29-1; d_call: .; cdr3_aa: SVEKGPTDTQY